The TCR beta chain under discussion was sequenced for a study of graft-versus-host responses after intestinal transplantation. Whole-study context: Each patient got anti-thymocyte globulin induction, then tacrolimus and steroids for around three years.

As for this clone: Its matching antigen is unknown.

Study conclusions and caveats: Recipient bone marrow held GvH clones, some seen earlier in ileum or blood. With peak circulating GvH clone levels came an association with early post-transplant HvG declines. Clonal ratios of graft-versus-host to host-versus-graft in allografts were high for patients exhibiting graft-donor T cell macrochimerism.

The CDR3 loop spans 12 amino acids. In germline, CDR1 is MNHNY, CDR2 SVGAGI (reference sequence). V lost 0 bases to trimming and J lost 15 bases, with 12 bases between them. The repertoire was sequenced with immunoSEQ multiplex PCR; TCRdb's copy has only in-frame clones and lacks some. Among over 60,000 clones, roughly 92% were seen once, and the ten largest hold 6.5% to 8.5%. The sequencing used bone marrow, collected roughly 110 weeks after intestinal transplantation. The clonotype was recovered from a human patient who received an intestinal transplant, so some T cells may come from the graft donor. The V call is TRBV6-6, the J call TRBJ1-5; no clear D. Here the CDR3 DNA reads TGTGCCAGCAGTTACTCGGGGATCTCGTGGCATTTT. It codes for CASSYSGISWHF.